A single sample is the source of the 10 T cell receptor beta chains below, sequenced in a study of beta chain features in type 1 diabetes (dated by TCRdb to about 2018). What the work shows at the level of the full study, not this receptor alone: In all four CD4+ subsets, TCRB CDR3 length was moderately but significantly shorter in type 1 diabetes patients.

The antigens of these receptors remain unknown. The library relied on the immunoSEQ multiplex PCR assay. The entire amount of isolated RNA was reverse transcribed using the High Capacity cDNA Reverse Transcription Kit, so the sequenced TCRB transcripts were expressed ones. TCRdb limited this immuneACCESS table to in-frame rearrangements with V and J called. A share of clones is missing; checked studies link under half to unresolved V genes, and the rest is unexplained. The sample contains approximately 260,000 clones, around 24% of them found a single time. Roughly 0.013% of the sample is in the top ten clones. Sequences were obtained from naive CD4+ T cells from blood. What the cell subset or site label conveys for this sample: true naive CD4+ T cells. The receptors derive from a woman aged 25 to 39 with type 1 diabetes.

The CDR3 here is CASRGQDQETQYF. The CDR3 nucleotides read TGTGCCAGCAGAGGACAGGATCAAGAGACCCAGTACTTC. The rearrangement links TRBV9 to TRBJ2-5, with TRBD1 matching over 7 bases. This CDR3 contains 13 residues. Germline assignment: CDR1 SGDLS and CDR2 YYNGEE. With 5 bases clipped from V and 2 bases from J, the junction kept 3 bases outside the gene matches.

This clone was recorded a few times. The V gene is TRBV29-1, the J gene TRBJ1-1; D not certain. CDR1 and CDR2 from the germline V gene are SQVTM and ANQGSEA. V was cut by 4 bases and J by 0 bases, with 9 bases left in between. CDR3 length: 13 amino acids. The CDR3 reads CSVGREMNTEAFF. CDR3 DNA sequence: TGCAGCGTTGGTCGCGAGATGAACACTGAAGCTTTCTTT.

This chain connects TRBV30 to TRBJ1-2; TRBD1 might be the D (5 bases). CDR3 size: 13 residues. Germline assignment: CDR1 GTSNPN and CDR2 SVGIG (reference sequence). Trimming took off 4 bases at V and 4 bases at J, with 13 bases between the two ends. The CDR3 loop reads CAWNLGGVYGYTF. The CDR3 region has the DNA TGTGCCTGGAACCTCGGGGGGGTCTATGGCTACACCTTC.

This clone has only one observation. The chain carries TRBV5-5 and TRBJ1-5; D remains ambiguous. Looked up from germline, CDR1 is SGHKS and CDR2 is YYEKEE (reference sequence). V gave up 1 base and J gave up 5 bases, with 10 bases separating them. This CDR3 has 14 amino acids. The CDR3 region has the DNA TGTGCCAGCAGCTTGTTCCCCGGGGATCAGCCCCAGCATTTT. It specifies CASSLFPGDQPQHF.

The sample holds a few counts of this clone. The rearrangement links TRBV29-1 to TRBJ2-5; 8 bases are a match to TRBD1. Germline V gene lookup returns CDR1 SQVTM and CDR2 ANQGSEA. J was trimmed by 4 bases and V by 7 bases; bases with no gene match: 8. The CDR3 runs 13 residues. CDR3 bases: TGCAGCGCCAAGGACAGGGCGGGAGAGACCCAGTACTTC. Protein sequence: CSAKDRAGETQYF.

This clone was counted between two and nine times. This chain links TRBV7-9 with TRBJ2-7, with TRBD1 as a possible D gene (5 bases). V shed 6 bases and J shed 3 bases, with 15 bases lying between them. Germline V gene lookup returns CDR1 SEHNR and CDR2 FQNEAQ (reference sequence). The CDR3 runs 14 residues. CDR3 nucleotides: TGTGCCAGCAGGTCAGGGTCGACCCTCTACGAGCAGTACTTC. This encodes CASRSGSTLYEQYF.

This clone was observed a handful of times. This chain connects TRBV9 to TRBJ2-5; 9 bases line up with TRBD1. Trimming took 4 bases from V and 5 from J; bases not matched to a gene: 3. The CDR3 length is 13 residues. CDR1 SGDLS and CDR2 YYNGEE come from the germline V gene. This CDR3 is CASSIQGAETQYF. The CDR3 DNA is TGTGCCAGCAGCATACAGGGGGCTGAGACCCAGTACTTC.

The chain has TRBV6-5 and TRBJ2-1, with 7 bases fitting TRBD1. Germline-derived CDR1 and CDR2 are MNHEY and SVGAGI. V shed 2 bases, J shed 1 base, and the junction held 5 bases outside the gene matches. The CDR3 sequence is 16 residues long. CDR3 in amino acids: CASSYDPGQSYNEQFF. CDR3 nucleotide sequence: TGTGCCAGCAGTTACGACCCGGGACAGTCCTACAATGAGCAGTTCTTC.

V is TRBV5-4 and J is TRBJ2-3, with TRBD2 identical over 7 bases. The V gene end was trimmed by 1 base and the J gene end by 10 bases; junction bases not matched to a gene: 18. The CDR3 runs 17 residues. Germline V gene lookup returns CDR1 SGHNT and CDR2 YYREEE (reference sequence). This CDR3 reads CASSLTPRASGKNSQYF. In nucleotides, the CDR3 is TGTGCCAGCAGCTTGACTCCCAGGGCTAGCGGTAAAAATTCGCAGTATTTT.

Comment on this clone: The junction shows a germline mismatch at one end, possibly a read error. In nucleotides, the CDR3 is TGTGCTAGCAGCCCCGGGAGCTCCTACAATGAGCAGTTCTTC. As protein: CASSPGSSYNEQFF. This sequence joins TRBV7-7 and TRBJ2-1; D might be TRBD2 (6 bases). The germline gives CDR1 SSHAT, CDR2 FNYEAQ (reference sequence). The CDR3 loop spans 14 amino acids.